The rows below give T cell receptor beta chains drawn from one sample of a study of CD8+CD57+ T cells in acquired aplastic anemia. One entry per CDR3 protein, called by TCRdb with MiXCR from the reads. The data contain 200,000 or so distinct CDR3 sequences, over 60% of them singletons. The sequenced material came from sorted CD4+, CD8+, or CD8+CD57+ T cells (not recorded which) from PBMCs. All receptors come from a human donor with severe aplastic anemia or a healthy control (not recorded which). Each CDR3 is given with its conserved first and last residue. The order of the fields is V gene, D gene, clone size, J gene, CDR3 protein, CDR3 DNA. A D gene is named only where the DNA matches it firmly. Not every row has a clone size; where given, it reads once, few, many or a size class.

v_call: TRBV20-1; d_call: .; clone_size: .; j_call: TRBJ2-7; cdr3_aa: CSAGKGAYEQYF; cdr3_nt: TGCAGCGCTGGGAAGGGGGCCTACGAGCAGTACTTC
v_call: TRBV5-8; d_call: TRBD1; clone_size: many; j_call: TRBJ2-7; cdr3_aa: CASSLLGQSHEQYF; cdr3_nt: TGTGCCAGCAGCTTGCTGGGACAGAGCCACGAGCAGTACTTC
v_call: TRBV11-3; d_call: TRBD1; clone_size: .; j_call: TRBJ1-2; cdr3_aa: CASSPTTGGGYTF; cdr3_nt: TGTGCCAGCAGCCCGACGACAGGGGGAGGCTACACCTTC
v_call: TRBV20-1; d_call: .; clone_size: .; j_call: TRBJ2-7; cdr3_aa: CSADPGISYEQYF; cdr3_nt: TGCAGTGCAGACCCCGGGATCTCCTACGAGCAGTACTTC
v_call: TRBV12-3/TRBV12-4; d_call: .; clone_size: .; j_call: TRBJ1-3; cdr3_aa: CASSFVGNTIYF; cdr3_nt: TGTGCCAGCAGTTTTGTGGGCAACACCATATATTTT
v_call: TRBV6-5; d_call: .; clone_size: .; j_call: TRBJ1-4; cdr3_aa: CASSYRQANEKLFF; cdr3_nt: TGTGCCAGCAGTTACCGCCAAGCTAATGAAAAACTGTTTTTT
v_call: TRBV2; d_call: .; clone_size: .; j_call: TRBJ2-7; cdr3_aa: CASRRSGVTDYEQYF; cdr3_nt: TGTGCCAGCAGGCGATCGGGAGTAACGGACTACGAGCAGTACTTC
v_call: TRBV19; d_call: .; clone_size: .; j_call: TRBJ2-7; cdr3_aa: CASSNLAERVEQYF; cdr3_nt: TGTGCCAGTAGTAACTTAGCGGAGAGGGTCGAGCAGTACTTC
v_call: TRBV12-3/TRBV12-4; d_call: .; clone_size: many; j_call: TRBJ1-1; cdr3_aa: CASSFIGNTEAFF; cdr3_nt: TGTGCCAGCAGTTTTATTGGGAACACTGAAGCTTTCTTT
v_call: TRBV19; d_call: .; clone_size: .; j_call: TRBJ1-2; cdr3_aa: CASSPQGFYGYTF; cdr3_nt: TGTGCCAGTAGTCCGCAGGGATTCTATGGCTACACCTTC
v_call: TRBV2; d_call: TRBD2; clone_size: .; j_call: TRBJ2-7; cdr3_aa: CASKIAGGTYEQYF; cdr3_nt: TGTGCCAGCAAGATAGCGGGAGGTACCTACGAGCAGTACTTC